Listed below are T cell receptor beta chains from one sample, sequenced in a study of T cell responses to AZD1222 COVID-19 vaccine. Measured with immunoSEQ multiplex PCR; TCRdb has only the in-frame clones, and not every one. The profile shows around 130,000 clones, roughly 93% of them singletons. The specimen was peripheral blood, collected on day 0 of AZD1222 vaccination. The receptors stem from an adult in good health. Each CDR3 is given with its conserved first and last residue. D genes are given only for firm matches. Where a row states a size, it is once, few, many or the class of an expanded clone; other rows omit it.

size,J,V,D,DNA,CDR3
.,TRBJ2-2,TRBV7-2,.,TGTGCCAGCAGCTTGCCGATCAACCCAGGGGAGCTGTTTTTT,CASSLPINPGELFF
.,TRBJ1-1,TRBV2,TRBD1,TGTGCCAGCAAAAGACAGGGGACGGGCAGAACTGAAGCTTTCTTT,CASKRQGTGRTEAFF
.,TRBJ2-5,TRBV14,.,TGTGCCAGCAGCCCAGGGCGAGAGACCCAGTACTTC,CASSPGRETQYF
.,TRBJ2-2,TRBV30,.,TGTGCCTGGAGTGGTGGCAGGTTCTCATTCGCGAACACCGGGGAGCTGTTTTTT,CAWSGGRFSFANTGELFF
.,TRBJ2-1,TRBV7-9,TRBD2,TGTGCCAGCAGCTCACCGTCGCGGGAGGACGGTTGGTATGAGCAGTTCTTC,CASSSPSREDGWYEQFF
.,TRBJ1-1,TRBV11-2,.,TGTGCCAGCAGCCTGGGCGGGGGGATAGAAGCTTTCTTT,CASSLGGGIEAFF
once,TRBJ2-7,TRBV11-1,.,TGTGCCAGCAGCGCCGGACTGGGTGGAGTCGAGCAGTACTTC,CASSAGLGGVEQYF
.,TRBJ1-2,TRBV25-1,TRBD1,TGTGCCAGCACGACAGGGATGAGTGGCTACACCTTC,CASTTGMSGYTF
.,TRBJ2-7,TRBV5-1,TRBD2,TGCGCCAGCAGCTTAGGGAGGGGTGTCTACGAGCAGTACTTC,CASSLGRGVYEQYF
.,TRBJ2-1,TRBV20-1,.,TGCAGTGCTAGAGATCGTTGGGAGCAGTTCTTC,CSARDRWEQFF
.,TRBJ1-2,TRBV6-5,TRBD1,TGTGCCAGCAGTTACTCCGGACAGGGGTGGGGCTACACCTTC,CASSYSGQGWGYTF
.,TRBJ1-1,TRBV6-6,.,TGTGCCAGCAGCCGCCGCAAGACTGAAGCTTTCTTT,CASSRRKTEAFF
.,TRBJ2-1,TRBV4-1,.,TGCGCCAGCAGCCAAGGGTGGTTCCCCAATGAGCAGTTCTTC,CASSQGWFPNEQFF
.,TRBJ2-7,TRBV27,.,TGTGCCAGCAGTTCCGGACTTAGCTCCTACGAGCAGTACTTC,CASSSGLSSYEQYF
.,TRBJ2-1,TRBV11-3,.,TGTGCCAGCAGCTTAGATCGTGGCGATGAGCAGTTCTTC,CASSLDRGDEQFF
.,TRBJ1-2,TRBV5-5,.,TGTGCCAGCAGCTTGGCCCCCATTCATGGCTACACCTTC,CASSLAPIHGYTF
.,TRBJ1-1,TRBV28,.,TGTGCCAGCAGTTTATATCATTCTACTGAAGCTTTCTTT,CASSLYHSTEAFF
few,TRBJ2-7,TRBV7-9,.,TGTGCCAGCAGCCCCCCGCCCCGGATAGGCTACGAGCAGTACTTC,CASSPPPRIGYEQYF
once,TRBJ1-2,TRBV5-1,TRBD1,TGCGCCAGCAGCTTGGGGCAGGGGGGTGACTATGGCTACACCTTC,CASSLGQGGDYGYTF
.,TRBJ2-5,TRBV5-4,TRBD2,TGTGCCAGCAGATTAGCGGGAGGTCAGACCCAGTACTTC,CASRLAGGQTQYF
.,TRBJ1-4,TRBV19,TRBD1,TGTGCCAGTAGTATACAGGGGGCCAATGAAAAACTGTTTTTT,CASSIQGANEKLFF
.,TRBJ1-1,TRBV28,.,TGTGCCAGCAGTCCCCAGGACACCATGAACACTGAAGCTTTCTTT,CASSPQDTMNTEAFF
.,TRBJ2-7,TRBV2,TRBD1,TGTGCCAGCAGTGAAGGGACAGGGGGAATTTACGAGCAGTACTTC,CASSEGTGGIYEQYF
.,TRBJ1-3,TRBV11-2,TRBD1,TGTGCCAGCAGCCCACAGTGGGACAGCCGCTCTGGAAACACCATATATTTT,CASSPQWDSRSGNTIYF
.,TRBJ2-5,TRBV7-8,TRBD2,TGTGCCAGCAGCTGGGGACTAGCGGAACCTCAAGAGACCCAGTACTTC,CASSWGLAEPQETQYF
.,TRBJ1-5,TRBV2,.,TGTGCCAGCAGTGAGGCAGCAGGGATCAATCAGCCCCAGCATTTT,CASSEAAGINQPQHF
.,TRBJ2-7,TRBV20-1,TRBD2,TGCAGTGCTAGTGTTGCGGGACTAGCGACCTCCTACGAGCAGTACTTC,CSASVAGLATSYEQYF
.,TRBJ1-5,TRBV28,.,TGTGCCAGCAGTCCACGGAGAGAAACCTATCAGCCCCAGCATTTT,CASSPRRETYQPQHF
once,TRBJ1-2,TRBV6-5,TRBD1,TGTGCCACCAGACAGGGCAGTCTGGGAGGCTACACCTTC,CATRQGSLGGYTF
.,TRBJ2-7,TRBV6-5,TRBD2,TGTGCCAGCAGAACCCCGACTAGCGGGAGGGGGGAGCAGTACTTC,CASRTPTSGRGEQYF
.,TRBJ1-1,TRBV18,.,TGTGCCAGCTCACCGGCCGCAATCCTATTGAACACTGAAGCTTTCTTT,CASSPAAILLNTEAFF
.,TRBJ1-2,TRBV2,.,TGTGCCAGCAGTGGGGTCAGTAACTATGGCTACACCTTC,CASSGVSNYGYTF
.,TRBJ1-1,TRBV6-4,.,TGTGCCAGCAGTCCCGGACCGGAGAACACTGAAGCTTTCTTT,CASSPGPENTEAFF
.,TRBJ1-4,TRBV10-3,.,TGTGCCATCAGTGATGCGGGCCCGGCTAATGAAAAACTGTTTTTT,CAISDAGPANEKLFF
.,TRBJ2-1,TRBV6-4,.,TGTGCCAGCAGTGAAGGGGATAACAATGAGCAGTTCTTC,CASSEGDNNEQFF
.,TRBJ2-1,TRBV12-5,TRBD2,TGTGCTAGTGGAGAGGGACTAGCGGAGCAGTTCTTC,CASGEGLAEQFF
once,TRBJ1-5,TRBV21-1,.,TGTGCCAGCAGGAGAACCGGGACAGGGGGCAATCAGCCCCAGCATTTT,CASRRTGTGGNQPQHF
.,TRBJ2-1,TRBV3-1/TRBV3-2,TRBD2,TGTGCCAGCAGCCACTTCGCTGGGCTAGCGGGAGGACTCTCCTACAATGAGCAGTTCTTC,CASSHFAGLAGGLSYNEQFF
.,TRBJ1-5,TRBV10-1,.,TGCGCCAGCAGTGAGTCTACCGCCAGGCCCCAGCATTTT,CASSESTARPQHF
.,TRBJ1-3,TRBV15,.,TGTGCCACCAGCAGATCACCCCCTTGGGCTGGAAACACCATATATTTT,CATSRSPPWAGNTIYF
.,TRBJ1-2,TRBV9,TRBD1,TGTGCCAGCAGCGTCCGGACAGGGGCCCACGGTTCTGGCTACACCTTC,CASSVRTGAHGSGYTF
.,TRBJ2-2,TRBV5-1,.,TGCGCCAGCAGCTTGGTTGTCGCCGGGGAGCTGTTTTTT,CASSLVVAGELFF